This TCR beta chain was identified in a study of Tregs in tolerant kidney transplant recipients. Points from the study as a whole: Antigen-driven expansion was suggested because donor-specific Tregs expanded more than all Tregs in tolerant patients.

Only in-frame clones appear in the TCRdb table, and some are missing; sequencing was by immunoSEQ multiplex PCR. Here the sample table reports tens of thousands of clones. Deletions cut 5 bases from V and 0 bases from J, with 11 bases between. Germline CDR1 is KGHSH and CDR2 is LQKENI. The CDR3 has 15 residues. Regarding this clone: Its antigen is not identified. The observed sequence ends 3 residues before the CDR3 terminus, with the missing tail filled in from the germline J gene.

The sequence was obtained from a human donor who received a combined kidney and bone marrow transplant. The chain joins TRBV18 to TRBJ2-1; D is possibly TRBD1 (5 bases). The sample here was CD4+ T cells from blood, taken before the transplant. This CDR3 is CASSRGFSSYNEQFF. The sequenced CDR3 bases are TGTGCCAGCTCAAGGGGATTCAGCTCCTACAATGAG.